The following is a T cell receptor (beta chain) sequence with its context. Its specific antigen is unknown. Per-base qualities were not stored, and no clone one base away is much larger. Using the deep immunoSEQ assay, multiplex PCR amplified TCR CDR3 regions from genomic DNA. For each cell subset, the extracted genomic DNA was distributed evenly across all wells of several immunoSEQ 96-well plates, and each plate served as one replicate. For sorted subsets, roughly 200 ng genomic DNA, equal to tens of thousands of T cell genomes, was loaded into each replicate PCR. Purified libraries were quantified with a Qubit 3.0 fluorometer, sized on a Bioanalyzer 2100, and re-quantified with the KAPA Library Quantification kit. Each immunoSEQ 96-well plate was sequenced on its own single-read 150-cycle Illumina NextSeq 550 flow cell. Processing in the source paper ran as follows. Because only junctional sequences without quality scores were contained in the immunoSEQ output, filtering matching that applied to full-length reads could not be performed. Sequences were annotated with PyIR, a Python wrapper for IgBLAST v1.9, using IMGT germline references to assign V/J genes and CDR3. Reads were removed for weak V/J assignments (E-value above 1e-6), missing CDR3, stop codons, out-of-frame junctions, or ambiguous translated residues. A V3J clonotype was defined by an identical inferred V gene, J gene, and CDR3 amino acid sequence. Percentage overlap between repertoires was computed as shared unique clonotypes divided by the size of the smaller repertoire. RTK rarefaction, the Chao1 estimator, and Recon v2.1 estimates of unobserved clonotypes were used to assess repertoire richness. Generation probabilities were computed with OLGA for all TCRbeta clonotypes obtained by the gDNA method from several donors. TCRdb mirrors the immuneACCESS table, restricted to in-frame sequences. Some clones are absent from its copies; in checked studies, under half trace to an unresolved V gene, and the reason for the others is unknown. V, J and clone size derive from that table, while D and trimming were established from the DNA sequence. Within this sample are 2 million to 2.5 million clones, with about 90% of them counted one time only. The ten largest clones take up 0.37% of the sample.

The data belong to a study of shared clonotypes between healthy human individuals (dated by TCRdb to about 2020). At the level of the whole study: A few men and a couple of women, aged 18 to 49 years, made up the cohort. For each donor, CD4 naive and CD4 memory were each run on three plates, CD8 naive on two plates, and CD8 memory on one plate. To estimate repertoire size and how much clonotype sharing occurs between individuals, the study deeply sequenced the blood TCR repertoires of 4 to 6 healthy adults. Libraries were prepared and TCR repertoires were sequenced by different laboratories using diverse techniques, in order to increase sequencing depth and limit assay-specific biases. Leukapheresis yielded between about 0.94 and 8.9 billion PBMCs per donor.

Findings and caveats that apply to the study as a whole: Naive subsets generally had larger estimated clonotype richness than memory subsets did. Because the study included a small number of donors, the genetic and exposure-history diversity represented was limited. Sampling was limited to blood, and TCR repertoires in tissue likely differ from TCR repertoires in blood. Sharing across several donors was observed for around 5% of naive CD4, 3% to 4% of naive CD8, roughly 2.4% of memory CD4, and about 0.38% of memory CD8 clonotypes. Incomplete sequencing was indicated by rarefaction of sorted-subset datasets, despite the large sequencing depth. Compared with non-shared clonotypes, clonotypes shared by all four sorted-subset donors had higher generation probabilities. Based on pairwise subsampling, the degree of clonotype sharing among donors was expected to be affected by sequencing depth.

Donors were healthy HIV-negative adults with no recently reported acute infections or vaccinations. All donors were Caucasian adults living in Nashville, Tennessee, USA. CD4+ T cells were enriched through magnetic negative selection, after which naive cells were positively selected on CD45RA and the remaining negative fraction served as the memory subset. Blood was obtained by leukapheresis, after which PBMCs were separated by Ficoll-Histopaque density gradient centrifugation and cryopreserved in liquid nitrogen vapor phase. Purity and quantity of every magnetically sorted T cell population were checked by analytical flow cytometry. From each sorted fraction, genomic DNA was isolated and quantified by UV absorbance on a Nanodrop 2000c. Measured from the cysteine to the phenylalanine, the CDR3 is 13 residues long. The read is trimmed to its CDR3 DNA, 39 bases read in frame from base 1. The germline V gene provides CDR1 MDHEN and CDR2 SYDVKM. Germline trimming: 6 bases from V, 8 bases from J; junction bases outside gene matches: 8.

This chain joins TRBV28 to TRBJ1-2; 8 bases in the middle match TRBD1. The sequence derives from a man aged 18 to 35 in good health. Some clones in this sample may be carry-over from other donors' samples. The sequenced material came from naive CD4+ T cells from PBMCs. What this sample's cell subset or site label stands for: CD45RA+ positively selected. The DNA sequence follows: TGTGCCAGCAGCCAGGGGGCAGGGCGAGGCTACACCTTC. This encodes CASSQGAGRGYTF.